Sequencing of this T cell receptor beta chain was carried out in a study of blood T cell repertoires in COVID-19. Study background: Sites in the United States, Italy and Spain provided acute and convalescent COVID-19 samples. Nucleic acid was either cDNA or gDNA, and it came from T cells, B-cell-depleted T cells, or PBMCs.

Per the authors' pipeline: Reference gene primer amplification yielded estimated nucleated cell counts. Profiling relied on immunoSEQ multiplex PCR, and the TCRdb table lists in-frame clones only, not all of them. From that table come the V and J calls and clone size; the DNA was used to work out D and trimming. The repertoire holds some 78,000 clones, with around 91% as singletons. The germline gives CDR1 SGHTA, CDR2 FQGNSA. The CDR3 covers 14 residues. The ends lost 4 bases at V and 4 bases at J; junction bases unmatched: 3. The sequence was collected from a woman older than 75 with active or convalescent COVID-19. The sequenced sample was peripheral blood. This sequence joins TRBV7-2 and TRBJ2-2, with 7 bases matching TRBD2. The CDR3 region is CASSWGGSTGELFF. CDR3 coding DNA: TGTGCCAGCAGCTGGGGGGGTAGCACCGGGGAGCTGTTTTTT.